This T cell receptor beta chain was obtained from a study of blood T cell repertoires in COVID-19 (dated by TCRdb to about 2020). The study in broad terms: Collaborator samples came from the United States, Italy and Spain and covered acute and convalescent phases of COVID-19. A de-identified subject ID, COVID-19 status, age in years and sex were almost always included in the sample metadata. The material from the prospective study consisted of cDNA or gDNA derived from T cells, B-cell-depleted T cells, or PBMCs. The repertoires were released in a freely available public database intended as a resource for research on the immune response to SARS-CoV-2. Samples came from the ongoing ImmuneRACE study (first 160 participants) plus 1,254 subjects from 6 global collaborators. Where available, HLA class I and class II types were obtained from metadata supplied by the sample provider rather than from assay-based typing. Subjects who had been exposed to COVID-19, were actively infected with it, or had recovered from it provided the deeply sampled blood TCRbeta repertoires that made up the dataset. Overall study results and their limits: Clinical and demographic metadata were provided uncurated, with the amount varying by source and participant.

About this clone: Its antigen target is currently unknown. Base-call qualities are not available, and no considerably larger clone is one nucleotide away.

In Seattle, one collaborating source enrolled patients while the infection was active and tracked those patients longitudinally over the course of disease. Each collaborating institution followed its own protocols to collect whole blood in K2EDTA tubes. Collaborator samples were shipped for TCRbeta analysis as frozen whole blood, isolated PBMCs, or DNA extracted from either sample type. TCRbeta CDR3 regions were amplified from genomic DNA using the immunoSEQ Assay, a bias-controlled multiplex PCR. The source study handled its data this way. The number of nucleated cells in each sample was estimated by amplification of reference gene primers within the assay. Sequence reads were collapsed and filtered to measure the absolute abundance of every unique TCRbeta CDR3 rearrangement. For each sample, productive Simpson clonality was calculated as the square root of Simpson's diversity index over productive rearrangements. What TCRdb holds here is the immuneACCESS table cut down to in-frame rearrangements. Part of the clones is not present; checked against another copy, under half of the missing clones reflect an unresolved V gene, and the others are unexplained. D and trimming were read from the DNA, whereas the V and J calls and clone size are those reported in that table. The table for this sample lists some 58,000 clones; roughly 77% of them were counted only once. The ten largest account for about 31% of the sample.

Trimming removed 0 bases from V and 3 bases from J, leaving 6 bases between the germline ends. The CDR3 goes from the cysteine to the phenylalanine over 14 residues. Just the 42-base CDR3 DNA is kept, in frame starting at base 1. According to the germline V gene (reference sequence), CDR1 reads SEHNR and CDR2 reads FQNEAQ. Sample: peripheral blood. The chain is encoded by TRBV7-9 joined to TRBJ1-3; the D gene is perhaps TRBD1, from 5 matching bases. The sequence derives from a man aged 55 to 70 with COVID-19, enrolled during active disease. CDR3 protein: CASSLAGDGNTIYF. The nucleotide sequence is TGTGCCAGCAGCTTAGCAGGGGATGGAAACACCATATATTTT.